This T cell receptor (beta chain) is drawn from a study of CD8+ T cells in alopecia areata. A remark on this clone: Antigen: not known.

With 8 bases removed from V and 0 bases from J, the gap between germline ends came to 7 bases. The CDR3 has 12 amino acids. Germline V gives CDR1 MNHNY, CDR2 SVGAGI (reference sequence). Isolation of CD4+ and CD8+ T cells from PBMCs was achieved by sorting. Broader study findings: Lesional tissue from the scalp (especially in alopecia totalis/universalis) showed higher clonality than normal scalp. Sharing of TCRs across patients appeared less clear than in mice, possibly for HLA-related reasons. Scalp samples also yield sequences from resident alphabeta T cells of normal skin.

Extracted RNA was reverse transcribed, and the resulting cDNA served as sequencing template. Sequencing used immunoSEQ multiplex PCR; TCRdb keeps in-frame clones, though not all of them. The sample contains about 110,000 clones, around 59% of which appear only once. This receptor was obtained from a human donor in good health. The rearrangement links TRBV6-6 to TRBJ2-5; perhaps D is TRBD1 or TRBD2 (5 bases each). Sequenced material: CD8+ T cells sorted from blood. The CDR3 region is CASRDHQETQYF. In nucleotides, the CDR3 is TGTGCCAGCCGGGACCACCAAGAGACCCAGTACTTC.